Listed below are T cell receptor beta chains from one sample, sequenced in a study of T cells in Graves' hyperthyroidism and ophthalmopathy. TCRdb re-called the multiplex PCR reads through MiXCR, storing one row per CDR3 protein. This table has tens of thousands of distinct CDR3 sequences, around 50% appearing once. The sequenced sample consisted of blood. The receptors originated from a woman under 40 with Graves' ophthalmopathy. The CDR3 runs from the conserved cysteine through the conserved F or W. The D gene is left open where the match is weak. The listing skips clone size in some rows; elsewhere it reads once, few, many or a size class.

d_call: TRBD1; j_call: TRBJ2-5; v_call: TRBV2; clone_size: .; cdr3_nt: TGTGCCAGAAGTGAAGGTGGGACAGCCCGAGAGACCCAGTACTTC; cdr3_aa: CARSEGGTARETQYF
d_call: TRBD2; j_call: TRBJ2-7; v_call: TRBV4-1; clone_size: many; cdr3_nt: TGCGCCAGCAGCCGAGGACTAGCGGGAAGGTACGAGCAGTACTTC; cdr3_aa: CASSRGLAGRYEQYF
d_call: .; j_call: TRBJ1-5; v_call: TRBV28; clone_size: many; cdr3_nt: TGTGCCAGCAACCAGGGATTAGGAAGTCAGCCCCAGCATTTT; cdr3_aa: CASNQGLGSQPQHF
d_call: TRBD1; j_call: TRBJ1-4; v_call: TRBV29-1; clone_size: .; cdr3_nt: TGCAGCGTTCCTGGGGACAGTAATGAAATACTGTTTTTT; cdr3_aa: CSVPGDSNEILFF
d_call: .; j_call: TRBJ2-2; v_call: TRBV29-1; clone_size: many; cdr3_nt: TGCAGCGTTGAGGGGGCAGGGGTCGCCGGGGAGCTGTTTTTT; cdr3_aa: CSVEGAGVAGELFF
d_call: TRBD2; j_call: TRBJ2-1; v_call: TRBV5-1; clone_size: many; cdr3_nt: TGCGCCAGCAGCTTGACTCTAGCGGGAGAGATAAATGAGCAGTTCTTC; cdr3_aa: CASSLTLAGEINEQFF
d_call: .; j_call: TRBJ2-7; v_call: TRBV9; clone_size: .; cdr3_nt: TGTGCCAGCAGCTTGAATGGGGGAGGTATCTCCTACGAGCAGCACTTC; cdr3_aa: CASSLNGGGISYEQHF
d_call: TRBD2; j_call: TRBJ2-1; v_call: TRBV5-6; clone_size: .; cdr3_nt: TGTGCCAGCAATCTGGGGAGGGCAAACGCCGATGAGCAGTTCTTC; cdr3_aa: CASNLGRANADEQFF
d_call: .; j_call: TRBJ2-7; v_call: TRBV4-2; clone_size: many; cdr3_nt: TGTGCCAGCAGCCAAGAGAGGTGGGACTCCTACGAGCAGTACTTC; cdr3_aa: CASSQERWDSYEQYF
d_call: TRBD2; j_call: TRBJ2-2; v_call: TRBV12-3/TRBV12-4; clone_size: .; cdr3_nt: TGTGCCAGCAGTCCGGCGGGGGGCGGGGAGCTGTTTTTT; cdr3_aa: CASSPAGGGELFF
d_call: .; j_call: TRBJ2-3; v_call: TRBV11-2; clone_size: many; cdr3_nt: TGTGCCAGCAGCTCGGGAGCGAAAGATACGCAGTATTTT; cdr3_aa: CASSSGAKDTQYF
d_call: .; j_call: TRBJ2-5; v_call: TRBV5-1; clone_size: many; cdr3_nt: TGCGCCAGCAGCTTGGTAGGGCAGGGTGTTAAGACCCAGTACTTC; cdr3_aa: CASSLVGQGVKTQYF
d_call: .; j_call: TRBJ1-1; v_call: TRBV29-1; clone_size: medium-sized; cdr3_nt: TGCAGCGTAGGTGAAATGAACACTGAAGCTTTCTTT; cdr3_aa: CSVGEMNTEAFF
d_call: .; j_call: TRBJ1-1; v_call: TRBV7-2; clone_size: once; cdr3_nt: TGTGCCAGCAGCTTAGGCCAGGGATTCGGCACTGAAGCTTTCTTT; cdr3_aa: CASSLGQGFGTEAFF
d_call: TRBD2; j_call: TRBJ2-1; v_call: TRBV5-6; clone_size: many; cdr3_nt: TGTGCCAGCAGCTTGGCCCCCCTGGCGGGAGAGTTGTTCTTC; cdr3_aa: CASSLAPLAGELFF
d_call: .; j_call: TRBJ2-7; v_call: TRBV20-1; clone_size: many; cdr3_nt: TGCAGTGCTAGACGGGACCCCGAGCAGTACTTC; cdr3_aa: CSARRDPEQYF
d_call: TRBD2; j_call: TRBJ2-3; v_call: TRBV9; clone_size: .; cdr3_nt: TGTGCCAGCAGCGTAGAGGGAGGGCCCTCGGATACGCAGTATTTT; cdr3_aa: CASSVEGGPSDTQYF
d_call: .; j_call: TRBJ2-5; v_call: TRBV6-4; clone_size: once; cdr3_nt: TGTGCCTGCTTATTTTTGGGGAGTCAAGAGACCCAGTACTTC; cdr3_aa: CACLFLGSQETQYF
d_call: TRBD2; j_call: TRBJ2-1; v_call: TRBV7-3; clone_size: once; cdr3_nt: TGTGCCAGCAGCTTGGGAGCGGGAGGTGAGCAGTTCTTC; cdr3_aa: CASSLGAGGEQFF
d_call: TRBD1; j_call: TRBJ2-3; v_call: TRBV5-4; clone_size: .; cdr3_nt: TGTGCCAGCAGCCCTCGGACAGGCCCAGATACGCAGTATTTT; cdr3_aa: CASSPRTGPDTQYF
d_call: .; j_call: TRBJ2-1; v_call: TRBV24-1; clone_size: many; cdr3_nt: TGTGCCACCAGTGATTTTAGGCGGGACAGCTCCTACAATGAGCAGTTCTTC; cdr3_aa: CATSDFRRDSSYNEQFF
d_call: .; j_call: TRBJ2-1; v_call: TRBV2; clone_size: .; cdr3_nt: TGTGCCAGCAGTCAATCCGATGAGCAGTTCTTC; cdr3_aa: CASSQSDEQFF
d_call: .; j_call: TRBJ1-1; v_call: TRBV29-1; clone_size: .; cdr3_nt: TGCAGCGGAAGACGAATGAACACTGAAGCTTTCTTT; cdr3_aa: CSGRRMNTEAFF
d_call: .; j_call: TRBJ2-3; v_call: TRBV25-1; clone_size: .; cdr3_nt: TGTGCCATCGGAGGGAGCACAGATACGCAGTATTTT; cdr3_aa: CAIGGSTDTQYF
d_call: TRBD2; j_call: TRBJ2-3; v_call: TRBV9; clone_size: many; cdr3_nt: TGTGCCAGCAGCGCGCCTGGGAGGGGTGGCGATACGCAGTATTTT; cdr3_aa: CASSAPGRGGDTQYF
d_call: .; j_call: TRBJ1-1; v_call: TRBV11-1; clone_size: many; cdr3_nt: TGTGCCAGCAGCTCCCTGCGGGGATCTGAAGCTTTCTTT; cdr3_aa: CASSSLRGSEAFF
d_call: .; j_call: TRBJ1-4; v_call: TRBV6-1; clone_size: many; cdr3_nt: TGTGCCAGCAGTGAAGGGGGGACTAATGAAAAACTGTTTTTT; cdr3_aa: CASSEGGTNEKLFF
d_call: .; j_call: TRBJ2-2; v_call: TRBV29-1; clone_size: .; cdr3_nt: TGCAGCGTTGAAGACCCCCAGCTCACCGGGGAGCTGTTTTTT; cdr3_aa: CSVEDPQLTGELFF
d_call: .; j_call: TRBJ2-1; v_call: TRBV7-8; clone_size: .; cdr3_nt: TGTGCCAGCAGCTCAAGCCGGAGCGGTGAGCAGTTCTTC; cdr3_aa: CASSSSRSGEQFF
d_call: TRBD1; j_call: TRBJ1-5; v_call: TRBV2; clone_size: many; cdr3_nt: TGTGCCAGCAGTGGGACAGGGGGCTGGCCCCAGCATTTT; cdr3_aa: CASSGTGGWPQHF
d_call: TRBD1; j_call: TRBJ2-5; v_call: TRBV10-3; clone_size: .; cdr3_nt: TGTGCCATCAGTGAGACACAGGGGCATTTCCAAGAGACCCAGTACTTC; cdr3_aa: CAISETQGHFQETQYF
d_call: .; j_call: TRBJ2-1; v_call: TRBV19; clone_size: .; cdr3_nt: TGTGCCAGTTTTAACTCCTACAATGAGCAGTTCTTC; cdr3_aa: CASFNSYNEQFF
d_call: .; j_call: TRBJ1-1; v_call: TRBV24-1; clone_size: .; cdr3_nt: TGTGCCACCGCCCCACCGGGAGGAGTGAACACTGAAGCTTTCTTT; cdr3_aa: CATAPPGGVNTEAFF
d_call: .; j_call: TRBJ1-1; v_call: TRBV14; clone_size: many; cdr3_nt: TGTGCCAGCAGCCAAGTAGGGGGTAACACTGAAGCTTTCTTT; cdr3_aa: CASSQVGGNTEAFF
d_call: TRBD2; j_call: TRBJ2-5; v_call: TRBV7-9; clone_size: many; cdr3_nt: TGTGCCAGCAGCTTAAGGGTTAGCGGGAGAGAGACCCAGTACTTC; cdr3_aa: CASSLRVSGRETQYF
d_call: .; j_call: TRBJ1-6; v_call: TRBV28; clone_size: many; cdr3_nt: TGTGCCAGCACCGAGGCAGGATCCTATAATTCACCCCTCCACTTT; cdr3_aa: CASTEAGSYNSPLHF
d_call: TRBD1; j_call: TRBJ1-6; v_call: TRBV9; clone_size: .; cdr3_nt: TGTGCCAGCAGCGTAGTAGTGACCGGGGTGGGAACAGGGGGCCCCAGCTCCTATAATTCACCCCTCCACTTT; cdr3_aa: CASSVVVTGVGTGGPSSYNSPLHF
d_call: TRBD2; j_call: TRBJ2-5; v_call: TRBV9; clone_size: many; cdr3_nt: TGTGCCAGCAGCGTAGCTAGCGGGGGGGAAGAGACCCAGTACTTC; cdr3_aa: CASSVASGGEETQYF
d_call: .; j_call: TRBJ2-5; v_call: TRBV5-1; clone_size: many; cdr3_nt: TGCGCCAGCAGCTTGATGGAGGGGGAGACCCAGTACTTC; cdr3_aa: CASSLMEGETQYF
d_call: .; j_call: TRBJ2-3; v_call: TRBV5-1; clone_size: many; cdr3_nt: TGCGCCAGCAGTAGATCCGACAGTAGCACAGATACGCAGTATTTT; cdr3_aa: CASSRSDSSTDTQYF
d_call: .; j_call: TRBJ1-4; v_call: TRBV6-5; clone_size: many; cdr3_nt: TGTGCCAGCAGAGAGGGTCCTGGTAATGAAAAACTGTTTTTT; cdr3_aa: CASREGPGNEKLFF
d_call: .; j_call: TRBJ1-2; v_call: TRBV9; clone_size: once; cdr3_nt: TGTGCCAGCAGCGTAAACGGCTACTCTGGAAACACCTTC; cdr3_aa: CASSVNGYSGNTF
d_call: TRBD2; j_call: TRBJ2-3; v_call: TRBV20-1; clone_size: .; cdr3_nt: TGCAGTGCTACTAGCGGGAGGGGCACAGATACGCAGTATTTT; cdr3_aa: CSATSGRGTDTQYF
d_call: TRBD1; j_call: TRBJ1-6; v_call: TRBV28; clone_size: few; cdr3_nt: TGTGCCAGCAGCCCCGACAGGGGAGTCTCACCCCTCCACTTT; cdr3_aa: CASSPDRGVSPLHF
d_call: .; j_call: TRBJ2-7; v_call: TRBV28; clone_size: few; cdr3_nt: TGTGCCAGCAGTTTGAGGCTGTACTTC; cdr3_aa: CASSLRLYF
d_call: .; j_call: TRBJ1-1; v_call: TRBV28; clone_size: many; cdr3_nt: TGTGCCAGCAGTTTATACACAGACGAAGCTTTCTTT; cdr3_aa: CASSLYTDEAFF
d_call: TRBD1; j_call: TRBJ2-5; v_call: TRBV29-1; clone_size: .; cdr3_nt: TGCAGCGTAGAGGACAGGGATACACCTCGGGGCTTC; cdr3_aa: CSVEDRDTPRGF
d_call: TRBD2; j_call: TRBJ2-1; v_call: TRBV7-6; clone_size: .; cdr3_nt: TGTGCCAGCAGCTTAACCGGGACTAGCGGGAGTGTTGAGCAGTTCTTC; cdr3_aa: CASSLTGTSGSVEQFF
d_call: .; j_call: TRBJ1-6; v_call: TRBV10-3; clone_size: medium-sized; cdr3_nt: TGTGCCACCCACAGGGACCCTAATTCACCCCTCCACTTT; cdr3_aa: CATHRDPNSPLHF
d_call: TRBD2; j_call: TRBJ2-7; v_call: TRBV4-1; clone_size: many; cdr3_nt: TGCGCCAGCAGATTCCAGACTAGCGGGAGAGGCTACGAGCAGTACTTC; cdr3_aa: CASRFQTSGRGYEQYF
d_call: .; j_call: TRBJ1-4; v_call: TRBV7-9; clone_size: .; cdr3_nt: TGTGCCAGCAGCCATGGGCGCCCCGAGGGGATGGGGAAACTGTTTTTT; cdr3_aa: CASSHGRPEGMGKLFF